This entry concerns a single TCR beta chain. Its antigen is still unknown. The data were taken from a study of T cell responses to AZD1222 COVID-19 vaccine. Overall study findings and caveats: Vaccine-related CD4 TCRs covered spike, predominating at 160-218 and 743-854.

V lost 2 bases and J lost 9; bases outside the gene matches: 5. The CDR3 spans 13 residues. Germline V gene data show CDR1 as SEHNR and CDR2 as FQNEAQ (reference sequence). The assay was immunoSEQ multiplex PCR, and TCRdb's table has in-frame clones only and misses some. The sample lists roughly 58,000 clones, approximately 89% occurring once. This clonotype was obtained from an adult in good health. The chain has TRBV7-9 and TRBJ1-1; 8 bases are shared with TRBD1. This specimen consisted of peripheral blood, obtained on day 0 of MenACWY control vaccination. CDR3 bases: TGTGCCAGCAGCTTACCAGGACAGGGTAAAGCTTTCTTT. It encodes CASSLPGQGKAFF.